Presented here are 24 T cell receptor beta chains from one specimen sequenced in a study of T cell repertoires and HLA-DP antigens. Measured with immunoSEQ multiplex PCR; TCRdb has only the in-frame clones, and not every one. Here the sample spans about 120,000 clones, 80% to 95% being singletons. Antigens of these TCRs are unknown. Input material: CD4+ T cells from PBMCs. The receptors derive from a woman between 18 and 29 years old in good health and CMV-seronegative.

This clone has only a few counts. CDR3 loop: CASSINRGKRDNEQFF. Written as DNA, the CDR3 is TGTGCCAGCAGCATCAACAGGGGAAAAAGAGACAATGAGCAGTTCTTC. The V gene is TRBV21-1, the J gene TRBJ2-1; no DNA check was done on the table's D call, TRBD1. TRBV21-1 is a listed pseudogene. The CDR3 is 16 residues long.

The gene calls are TRBV7-9 and TRBJ1-1; D remains ambiguous. This CDR3 comprises 15 residues. V was cut by 5 bases and J by 3 bases, with 16 bases left in between. Germline V gene lookup returns CDR1 SEHNR and CDR2 FQNEAQ (reference sequence). CDR3 coding DNA: TGTGCCAGCAGCCTATACACTCTCCTGGACACTGAAGCTTTCTTT. Its protein product is CASSLYTLLDTEAFF.

The J gene is TRBJ1-1, the V gene TRBV7-3; TRBD1 might be the D (5 bases). Germline lookup yields CDR1 SGHTA and CDR2 FQGTGA. CDR3 length equals 13 residues. Trimming took 5 bases from V and 2 from J, leaving 9 bases between them. The CDR3 region is CASSDDRNTEAFF. Here the CDR3 DNA reads TGTGCCAGCAGCGATGACAGAAACACTGAAGCTTTCTTT.

The chain joins TRBV6-5 to TRBJ1-2; TRBD1 matches at 8 bases. The CDR3 has 16 residues. CDR1 is MNHEY, CDR2 SVGAGI, per germline. The J segment lost 8 bases and the V segment lost 2 bases, leaving 13 bases of the junction unmatched. The CDR3 loop reads CASSYQWGQGAYGYTF. CDR3 coding DNA: TGTGCCAGCAGTTACCAGTGGGGCCAGGGGGCTTACGGCTACACCTTC.

The chain recombines TRBV5-5 with TRBJ2-7; 8 bases fit TRBD2. V gave up 0 bases and J gave up 4 bases; unmatched junction bases: 6. This CDR3 contains 15 residues. CDR1 and CDR2 (germline): SGHKS, YYEKEE (reference sequence). The CDR3 region is CASSLASGGNYEQYF. The CDR3 bases are TGTGCCAGCAGCTTGGCATCGGGAGGGAATTACGAGCAGTACTTC. Combining the CDR3 with reference TRBV5-5 and TRBJ2-7 gives the whole variable domain DAGVTQSPTHLIKTRGQQVTLRCSPISGHKSVSWYQQVLGQGPQFIFQYYEKEERGRGNFPDRFSARQFPNYSSELNVNALLLGDSALYLCASSLASGGNYEQYFGPGTRLTVT.

In this sample, this clone turned up once. The chain uses TRBV7-2 and TRBJ1-1; D possibly corresponds to TRBD1 (5 bases). CDR1 and CDR2 from the germline V gene are SGHTA and FQGNSA. This CDR3 has 14 amino acids. The V end was cut by 2 bases, the J end by 1 base, with 8 bases between. The CDR3 DNA follows: TGTGCCAGCAGCTTATTGGGGGGGAACACTGAAGCTTTCTTT. Its protein is CASSLLGGNTEAFF.

This clone has only one observation. CDR3 region: CASRGRVNTEAFF. The DNA for the CDR3 is TGTGCCAGCAGGGGCAGGGTAAACACTGAAGCTTTCTTT. The rearrangement joins TRBV27 to TRBJ1-1, with D possibly being TRBD1 (5 bases). Trimming shortened V by 6 bases and J by 2 bases, and 10 bases separated the two germline ends. This CDR3 spans 13 amino acids. The germline gives CDR1 MNHEY, CDR2 SMNVEV (reference sequence).

The chain combines TRBV20-1 with TRBJ1-4; no reliable D call. V lost 5 bases and J lost 7, with 8 bases in between. Per germline, CDR1 DFQATT and CDR2 SNEGSKA (reference sequence). The CDR3 is made up of 11 amino acids. This chain's CDR3 is CSALDVEKLFF. The CDR3 DNA reads as TGCAGTGCTCTCGACGTTGAAAAACTGTTTTTT.

This clone was seen more than once but under ten times. Here the CDR3 reads CASSDRVKTEAFF. DNA for the CDR3: TGTGCCAGCAGTGACAGGGTAAAAACTGAAGCTTTCTTT. The rearrangement links TRBV2 to TRBJ1-1, with a weak D call TRBD1 (5 bases). The CDR3 runs 13 residues. Germline values: CDR1 SNHLY, CDR2 FYNNEI. The ends were cut back, 3 bases at V and 5 bases at J, with 10 bases in the middle.

V gene TRBV27 combines with J gene TRBJ2-2; 9 bases match TRBD1. Germline CDR1 is MNHEY and CDR2 is SMNVEV (reference sequence). The CDR3 length is 14 residues. After removal of 9 bases from V and 1 base from J, the junction contained 3 bases not matched to a gene. The CDR3 nucleotides read TGTGCCAGTTGGACAGGGGAGAACACCGGGGAGCTGTTTTTT. Translating it yields CASWTGENTGELFF.

The chain combines TRBV27 with TRBJ1-2; tentatively, D is TRBD1 (5 bases). Germline loops: CDR1 MNHEY, CDR2 SMNVEV (reference sequence). The CDR3 runs to 15 residues. Between the trimmed V and J ends, which lost 6 bases and 2 bases, there was a span of 16 bases. The CDR3 sequence is CASRTLLTGNYGYTF. The CDR3 region has the DNA TGTGCCAGCAGAACTCTTCTTACAGGAAACTATGGCTACACCTTC.

V gene TRBV6-5 combines with J gene TRBJ1-3, with D unclear. Germline V gene data show CDR1 as MNHEY and CDR2 as SVGAGI. This CDR3 is built from 11 residues. The V end lost 7 bases, the J end lost 4 bases, and 5 bases lay between the germline ends. The CDR3 sequence is CASTGGNTIYF. CDR3 in DNA: TGTGCCAGCACTGGGGGAAACACCATATATTTT.

The rearrangement joins TRBV15 to TRBJ2-4; D is uncertain. The CDR3 has 17 residues. Germline V gives CDR1 LNHNV, CDR2 YYDKDF (reference sequence). The V gene lost 2 bases and the J gene lost 0 bases, with 14 bases spanning the gap. CDR3 nucleotides: TGTGCCACCAGCAGAAACAAAGTTGGTGCAGCCAAAAACATTCAGTACTTC. Encoded protein: CATSRNKVGAAKNIQYF.

Here the CDR3 reads CASTASLEQYV. DNA of the CDR3: TGTGCCAGCACCGCTTCCTTAGAGCAGTACGTC. V gene TRBV21-1 combines with J gene TRBJ2-7. TRBV21-1 is a known pseudogene. The CDR3 totals 11 residues.

This clone was found once. The chain joins TRBV29-1 to TRBJ1-2; 7 nucleotides line up with TRBD1. The CDR3 consists of 12 residues. CDR1 and CDR2 (germline): SQVTM, ANQGSEA. Trimming at V came to 7 bases and at J to 4 bases, leaving 6 bases not matched to a gene. The CDR3 DNA reads TGCAGCGCCCCGGACAGGCTCTATGGCTACACCTTC. Translated, it gives CSAPDRLYGYTF.

The chain carries TRBV30 and TRBJ2-4; 8 positions agree with TRBD1. Germline assignment: CDR1 GTSNPN and CDR2 SVGIG (reference sequence). V lost 3 bases and J lost 2; bases outside the gene matches: 6. This CDR3 contains 15 residues. The CDR3 region is CAWRTTGGSKNIQYF. DNA for the CDR3: TGTGCCTGGAGGACAACAGGGGGTTCCAAAAACATTCAGTACTTC.

V usage is TRBV18 and J usage is TRBJ1-2; D is possibly TRBD1 (6 bases). Trimming stripped 2 bases from V and 5 bases from J, with 15 bases between. The CDR3 sequence is 15 residues long. Germline lookup yields CDR1 KGHSH and CDR2 LQKENI. The CDR3 sequence is CASSPTEDRTYGYTF. In nucleotides, the CDR3 is TGTGCCAGCTCACCAACGGAAGACAGGACTTATGGCTACACCTTC.

The J gene is TRBJ2-3, the V gene TRBV5-6; D gene ambiguous. V was pared by 0 bases and J by 0 bases, with 2 bases between. The CDR3 sequence is 13 residues long. Germline assignment: CDR1 SGHDT and CDR2 YYEEEE. CDR3 nucleotides: TGTGCCAGCAGCTTGGGAAGCACAGATACGCAGTATTTT. Its translation is CASSLGSTDTQYF.

The chain uses TRBV19 and TRBJ2-2; perhaps TRBD1 as D (6 bases). V was trimmed by 8 bases and J by 0 bases, leaving 10 bases between them. Germline CDR1 is LNHDA and CDR2 is SQIVND (reference sequence). The CDR3 totals 14 residues. The CDR3 protein is CASAGVPNTGELFF. In nucleotides, the CDR3 is TGTGCCAGTGCAGGGGTCCCGAACACCGGGGAGCTGTTTTTT. Full variable domain (rest looked up from reference TRBV19 and TRBJ2-2): DGGITQSPKYLFRKEGQNVTLSCEQNLNHDAMYWYRQDPGQGLRLIYYSQIVNDFQKGDIAEGYSVSREKKESFPLTVTSAQKNPTAFYLCASAGVPNTGELFFGEGSRLTVL.

V is TRBV18 and J is TRBJ1-1; TRBD1 agrees at 7 bases. CDR1 is KGHSH and CDR2 is LQKENI in the germline V gene. This CDR3 has 15 amino acids. The J segment lost 4 bases and the V segment lost 4 bases, leaving 9 bases of the junction unmatched. The CDR3: CASSLSVAGGTEAFF. In DNA, the CDR3 is TGTGCCAGCTCACTTTCCGTAGCAGGGGGCACTGAAGCTTTCTTT.

This rearrangement joins TRBV28 to TRBJ2-7, with D perhaps TRBD1 or TRBD2 (5 bases each). Trimming left V 0 bases short and J 3 bases short, with 12 bases between. Germline values: CDR1 MDHEN, CDR2 SYDVKM. The CDR3 totals 15 residues. CDR3 in amino acids: CASSLWGVTVYEQYF. The CDR3 bases are TGTGCCAGCAGTTTATGGGGGGTCACGGTCTACGAGCAGTACTTC.

V is TRBV7-9 and J is TRBJ1-3, with a tentative D call TRBD1 (5 bases). The CDR3 is made up of 18 amino acids. V was cut by 5 bases and J by 7 bases, with 27 bases left in between. Germline CDR1 SEHNR, CDR2 FQNEAQ (reference sequence). CDR3 sequence reads: CASSPDDSGKYWRNTIYF. CDR3 nucleotides: TGTGCCAGCAGCCCCGATGACAGCGGCAAATACTGGAGGAACACCATATATTTT.

The gene calls are TRBV7-9 and TRBJ2-7; 9 nucleotides align to TRBD1. CDR1 SEHNR and CDR2 FQNEAQ come from the germline V gene (reference sequence). The CDR3 covers 16 residues. V shed 5 bases, J shed 1 base, and the junction held 9 bases outside the gene matches. CDR3 nucleotide sequence: TGTGCCAGCAGCCCCGGGACCGGGACAGGGTCCTACGAGCAGTACTTC. Protein sequence: CASSPGTGTGSYEQYF.

The chain uses TRBV5-4 and TRBJ1-4; TRBD1 is a possible D gene (5 bases). This CDR3 is 17 amino acids long. V lost 4 bases and J 0 bases, leaving 16 bases between the germline ends. Germline V gene sequence: CDR1 SGHNT, CDR2 YYREEE (reference sequence). CDR3 DNA sequence: TGTGCCAGCAGCCGGGGCCAGCGTAGATCAACTAATGAAAAACTGTTTTTT. Translated, it gives CASSRGQRRSTNEKLFF.